This TCR beta chain was retrieved from a study of human T cells and chemical hapten exposure. V was trimmed by 0 bases and J by 0 bases, leaving 10 bases between them. This CDR3 has 16 residues. Germline loops: CDR1 SGHTS, CDR2 YDEGEE. TCRdb recomputed calls from the RACE reads with MiXCR, one row per CDR3 protein. The table has fewer than 100,000 distinct CDR3 sequences, around 9.3% seen once. Study-level points and caveats: After DPC sensitization, TCRs above 1 in 1000 frequency showed no change.

Time point denoted: healthy volunteer bleed at 6 weeks. RNA extraction used unfractionated whole blood as the source of total RNA. Worth noting for this clonotype: The antigen remains unidentified.

This clonotype was obtained from a female donor in good health. Some clones in this sample may be carry-over from other donors' samples. This sequence joins TRBV5-8 and TRBJ1-5, with D unclear. The sample was whole blood. The CDR3 loop reads CASSLVTVYSNQPQHF. CDR3 coding DNA: TGTGCCAGCAGCTTGGTGACGGTATATAGCAATCAGCCCCAGCATTTT.